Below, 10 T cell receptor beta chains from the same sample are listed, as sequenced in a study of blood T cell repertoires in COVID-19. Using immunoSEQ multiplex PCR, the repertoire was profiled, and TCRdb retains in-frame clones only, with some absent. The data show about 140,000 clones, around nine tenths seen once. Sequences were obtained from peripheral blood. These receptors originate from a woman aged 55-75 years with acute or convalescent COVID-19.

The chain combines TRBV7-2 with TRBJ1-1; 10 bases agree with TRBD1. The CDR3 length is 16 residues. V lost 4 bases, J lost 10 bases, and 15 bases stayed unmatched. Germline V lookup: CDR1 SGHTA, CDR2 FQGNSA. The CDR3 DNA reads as TGTGCCAGCAGCTCCGAAGTGGGGACAGGGGTACGTGGAGCTTTCTTT. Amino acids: CASSSEVGTGVRGAFF.

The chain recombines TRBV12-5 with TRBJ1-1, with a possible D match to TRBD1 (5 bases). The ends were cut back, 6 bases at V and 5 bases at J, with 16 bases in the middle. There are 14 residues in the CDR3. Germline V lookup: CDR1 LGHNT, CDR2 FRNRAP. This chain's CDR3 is CASGPSGGETEAFF. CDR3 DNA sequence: TGTGCTAGTGGCCCTTCGGGGGGTGAGACTGAAGCTTTCTTT.

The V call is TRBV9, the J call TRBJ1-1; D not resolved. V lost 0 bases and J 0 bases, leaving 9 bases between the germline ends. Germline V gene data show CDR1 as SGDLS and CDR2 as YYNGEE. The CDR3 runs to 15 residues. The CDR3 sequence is CASSVAPEVNTEAFF. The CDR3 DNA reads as TGTGCCAGCAGCGTAGCCCCAGAAGTGAACACTGAAGCTTTCTTT.

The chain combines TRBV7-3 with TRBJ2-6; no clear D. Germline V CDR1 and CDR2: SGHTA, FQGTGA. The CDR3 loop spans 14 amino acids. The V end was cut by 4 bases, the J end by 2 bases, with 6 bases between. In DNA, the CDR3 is TGTGCCAGCAGCTCCCAGGCTGGGGCCAACGTCCTGACTTTC. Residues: CASSSQAGANVLTF.

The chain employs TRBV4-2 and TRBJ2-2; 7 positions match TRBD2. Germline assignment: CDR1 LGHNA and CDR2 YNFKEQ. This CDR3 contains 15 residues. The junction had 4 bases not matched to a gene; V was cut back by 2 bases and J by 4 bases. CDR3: CASSQSGRATGELFF. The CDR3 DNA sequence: TGTGCCAGCAGCCAATCGGGGAGGGCCACCGGGGAGCTGTTTTTT.

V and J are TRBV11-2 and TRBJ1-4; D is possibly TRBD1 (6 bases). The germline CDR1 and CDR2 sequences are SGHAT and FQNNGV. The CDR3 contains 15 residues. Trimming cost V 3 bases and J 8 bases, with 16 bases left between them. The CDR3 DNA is TGTGCCAGCAGCTTGTCACAGGGAGGGAGGGAAAAACTGTTTTTT. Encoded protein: CASSLSQGGREKLFF.

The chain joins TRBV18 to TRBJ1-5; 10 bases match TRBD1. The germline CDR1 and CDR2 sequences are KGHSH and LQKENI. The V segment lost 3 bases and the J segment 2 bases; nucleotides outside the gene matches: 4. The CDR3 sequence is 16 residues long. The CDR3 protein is CASSPRGQGGNQPQHF. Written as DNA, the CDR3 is TGTGCCAGCTCACCTCGCGGACAGGGGGGCAATCAGCCCCAGCATTTT.

Here the CDR3 reads CATQVTGQPYEQYF. The CDR3 DNA reads as TGTGCCACTCAAGTGACAGGTCAGCCCTACGAGCAGTACTTC. The chain recombines TRBV28 with TRBJ2-7, with a possible D match to TRBD1 (6 bases). Germline-derived CDR1 and CDR2 are MDHEN and SYDVKM. The CDR3 totals 14 residues. Between the trimmed V and J ends, which lost 10 bases and 2 bases, there was a span of 18 bases.

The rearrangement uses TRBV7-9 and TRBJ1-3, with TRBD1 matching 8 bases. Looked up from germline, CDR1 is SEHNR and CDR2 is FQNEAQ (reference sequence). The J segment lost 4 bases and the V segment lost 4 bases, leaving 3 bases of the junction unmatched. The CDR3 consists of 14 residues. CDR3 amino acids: CASSWTGLGNTIYF. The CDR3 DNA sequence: TGTGCCAGCAGCTGGACAGGGCTAGGAAACACCATATATTTT.

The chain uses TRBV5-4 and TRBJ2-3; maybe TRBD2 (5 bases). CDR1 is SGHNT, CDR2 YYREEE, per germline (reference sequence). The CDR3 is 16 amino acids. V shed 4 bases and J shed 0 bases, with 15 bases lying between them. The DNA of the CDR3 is TGTGCCAGCAGCATACTGACTAACCCTAGCACAGATACGCAGTATTTT. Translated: CASSILTNPSTDTQYF.